This TCR beta chain is drawn from a study of T cells in Graves' hyperthyroidism and ophthalmopathy (dated by TCRdb to between 2017 and 2020). Describing the broader study: Peripheral blood was collected at initial diagnosis, before any treatment. Thyroid tissue and blood T-cell repertoires from six Graves' hyperthyroidism patients were also compared in the study. Prospective prediction of ophthalmopathy was tested in an independent validation cohort of 18 to 20 hyperthyroidism patients and 15 to 17 patients who later progressed to ophthalmopathy. To identify distinguishing TCR V-J signatures, a discovery cohort of 100 patients was used, comprising some 45 with Graves' ophthalmopathy and approximately 57 with stable Graves' hyperthyroidism. The roughly 94 discovery patients were randomly split 7:3 into training and test sets. Once sampling was done, hyperthyroidism patients were given methimazole at a starting dose of 30 mg daily, whereas ophthalmopathy patients were given high-dose intravenous methylprednisolone. TCR Vbeta CDR3 sequencing of 120 to 150 peripheral blood samples (approximately 44 ophthalmopathy, 75 to 85 hyperthyroidism and roughly 17 progressor patients) is reported in the paper.

About this clonotype: The target of this receptor is not known. The sample holds no much larger clone one base away, and base qualities are not on file.

At the junction V is shortened by 0 bases and J by 5 bases, with 12 bases in between. Including the terminal cysteine and phenylalanine, the CDR3 comprises 14 residues. CDR3 DNA only is kept here, 42 bases in frame from base 1. CDR1 SGHRS and CDR2 YFSETQ are derived from the germline V gene. Stable Graves' hyperthyroidism was defined as the absence of progression to ophthalmopathy over 18 months of follow-up. Hyperthyroidism patients were newly diagnosed, with disease duration under 2 months, and aged 18 to 65 years. The study excluded patients with uncontrolled infections, other autoimmune diseases, pregnancy or lactation. Clinical symptoms, serum thyroxine and TRAb, thyroid ultrasound, and orbital computed tomography formed the basis for the diagnoses. PBMCs were isolated from about 9.1 ml of fresh peripheral blood by Ficoll-Paque density gradient centrifugation. Total RNA was extracted with Trizol reagent, and quality was checked on an Agilent 2100 Bioanalyzer.

The research as a whole found: A 13 V-J signature model separated ophthalmopathy from stable hyperthyroidism, with around 90% sensitivity and 81.08% specificity in cross-validation and 80%/75% in testing. Sample size was not statistically predetermined, and blinding of investigators to group allocation was not performed. In validation, the model predicted progression to ophthalmopathy a median of about 5.9 months before onset, with approximately 71% sensitivity and roughly 73% specificity. Most expanded thyroid clonotypes (frequency above 0.001) were also detected in blood, suggesting blood repertoires may reflect thyroid immune responses.

TCR beta CDR3 regions were amplified from RNA transcripts. A first-round RT-PCR of the TCR CDR3 used the HTBI primer set with the Qiagen OneStep RT-PCR kit. Libraries were constructed in a second round of multiplex PCR, after which size selection and purification were performed. Libraries were sequenced paired-end with 100 bp reads on an Illumina HiSeq2000. In the paper's pipeline: SOAPnuke was used to process the raw data, removing reads that contained adapters or uncalled bases, had a mean Phred below 15, or lacked an exact match to the constant primer or identifier. COPE v1.2.5 was used to merge high-quality paired reads, and clonotypes were defined as unique nucleotide sequences. MiTCR v1.1 was used to align the clonotypes against IMGT TRBV, TRBD and TRBJ reference segments. The analysis was restricted to V-J combinations with a frequency above 0.0001, which together covered roughly 99% of the repertoires. The TCS score was defined as the ratio of F50 (clonal expansion) to E x V (chaos), calculated using BLOSUM62-based TCRdist between CDR3 peptides within each V-J. Welch's t-statistics and random forest reduced around 520 V-J features to roughly 13, which were used in a naive Bayes classifier (R e1071). TCRdb trimmed public reads at Q25 via fastp, called clones via MiXCR and kept in-frame beta chains. Every distinct CDR3 protein forms one entry, paired with its most common genes and DNA. The V and J calls and clone size come from TCRdb's table, not from the authors' own analysis. In this sample the table shows approximately 480,000 distinct CDR3 sequences, more than 20% of which occur a single time. The top ten clonotypes cover 26% of the sample.

Source material: blood. The chain is made from TRBV5-1 and TRBJ2-7; confidence is insufficient to name the D gene. This receptor was taken from a man younger than 35 with Graves' hyperthyroidism. The DNA sequence follows: TGCGCCAGCAGCTTGGACCGGGCAGACAACGAGCAGTACTTC. Protein translation: CASSLDRADNEQYF.